This is a list of T cell receptor beta chains from one sample in a study of T cell repertoires in cytomegalovirus infection. These receptors are not linked to any known antigen. In TCRdb, the reads were re-called with MiXCR into one record per CDR3 protein. The sample lists about 920,000 distinct CDR3 sequences; roughly 30% were seen once. Source: cultured CD8+ T cells from PBMCs, taken from culture after CMV antigen stimulation. The receptor set was obtained from a human donor in good health (CMV status not recorded). Some clones in this sample may be carry-over from other donors' samples. Both conserved end residues are trimmed from each CDR3. The D gene is left open where the match is weak.

V: TRBV6-5; D: NA; length: 11; J: TRBJ1-1; CDR3: ASTPSPGDKAF
V: TRBV7-2; D: NA; length: 13; J: TRBJ2-5; CDR3: ASAAWRGQQETQY
V: TRBV24-1; D: TRBD1; length: 14; J: TRBJ2-1; CDR3: ATSDVGGQGSNEQF
V: TRBV25-1; D: TRBD1; length: 13; J: TRBJ1-6; CDR3: ASSQPGQGNSPLH
V: TRBV19; D: NA; length: 13; J: TRBJ1-1; CDR3: ASSTRGLGNTEAF
V: TRBV27; D: TRBD1; length: 15; J: TRBJ1-1; CDR3: ASSHQPGQILNTEAF
V: TRBV6-1; D: NA; length: 15; J: TRBJ2-5; CDR3: ASSDLAWTAGQETQY
V: TRBV25-1; D: NA; length: 14; J: TRBJ2-2; CDR3: ASSEGLTGRTGELF
V: TRBV10-3; D: NA; length: 9; J: TRBJ2-3; CDR3: ATGVRDTQY
V: TRBV28; D: NA; length: 15; J: TRBJ1-5; CDR3: ASSLGPGWDSNQPQH
V: TRBV7-6; D: NA; length: 13; J: TRBJ1-3; CDR3: ASSLGGLSGNTIY
V: TRBV11-3; D: TRBD1; length: 13; J: TRBJ2-1; CDR3: ASSFRDRGNNEQF
V: TRBV7-6; D: NA; length: 11; J: TRBJ2-7; CDR3: ASSLARQNEQY
V: TRBV29-1; D: TRBD1; length: 10; J: TRBJ2-7; CDR3: SVRQGAYEQY
V: TRBV27; D: TRBD2; length: 16; J: TRBJ2-3; CDR3: ASSLFWGVSGGTDTQY
V: TRBV12-5; D: TRBD2; length: 16; J: TRBJ2-1; CDR3: ASGFYGVSGGDYNEQF
V: TRBV12-3/TRBV12-4; D: NA; length: 13; J: TRBJ2-3; CDR3: ASSPLIGAPDTQY
V: TRBV7-2; D: TRBD1; length: 12; J: TRBJ2-7; CDR3: ASSFPGQTYEQY
V: TRBV12-3/TRBV12-4; D: NA; length: 12; J: TRBJ2-2; CDR3: ASKQPGTPGELF
V: TRBV7-8; D: NA; length: 14; J: TRBJ2-3; CDR3: ASRLSGAGERDTQY
V: TRBV6-5; D: NA; length: 12; J: TRBJ1-2; CDR3: ASSYSAGAYGYT
V: TRBV24-1; D: NA; length: 9; J: TRBJ2-3; CDR3: ATSAADTQY
V: TRBV20-1; D: NA; length: 8; J: TRBJ1-4; CDR3: SARKEKLF
V: TRBV4-2; D: NA; length: 13; J: TRBJ2-3; CDR3: ASSQELDDTDTQY
V: TRBV4-2; D: TRBD1; length: 13; J: TRBJ2-4; CDR3: ASSQEGTDRNIQY
V: TRBV7-6; D: TRBD2; length: 12; J: TRBJ2-7; CDR3: ASSFPGGSYEQY
V: TRBV9; D: TRBD2; length: 14; J: TRBJ2-3; CDR3: ASSVQAGGFTDTQY
V: TRBV4-2; D: NA; length: 14; J: TRBJ1-5; CDR3: ASRTNTLESNQPQH
V: TRBV7-9; D: NA; length: 10; J: TRBJ1-2; CDR3: APQRVGYGYT
V: TRBV12-3/TRBV12-4; D: NA; length: 10; J: TRBJ1-1; CDR3: ASSLNPPEAF
V: TRBV10-1; D: NA; length: 11; J: TRBJ2-3; CDR3: ASSGWGTDTQY
V: TRBV7-8; D: TRBD2; length: 13; J: TRBJ2-1; CDR3: ASSTGEGYRNEQF
V: TRBV6-6; D: NA; length: 12; J: TRBJ1-1; CDR3: ASCLRATNTEAF
V: TRBV7-2; D: NA; length: 16; J: TRBJ1-1; CDR3: ASSPGRVAGKMNTEAF
V: TRBV28; D: NA; length: 12; J: TRBJ1-1; CDR3: ASSFSRGNTEAF
V: TRBV14; D: NA; length: 14; J: TRBJ2-1; CDR3: ASSQDPTGMGNEQF
V: TRBV28; D: NA; length: 14; J: TRBJ1-5; CDR3: ASSLFGGTSNQPQH
V: TRBV6-8; D: NA; length: 10; J: TRBJ2-1; CDR3: ASRQSGNEQF
V: TRBV11-3; D: NA; length: 16; J: TRBJ2-2; CDR3: VSSLVSLRGRGTGELF
V: TRBV6-1; D: NA; length: 12; J: TRBJ1-4; CDR3: ASKAIGVNEKLF
V: TRBV7-6; D: NA; length: 13; J: TRBJ2-2; CDR3: ASSWRQKNTGELF
V: TRBV6-1; D: NA; length: 11; J: TRBJ1-1; CDR3: ASSMSDNTEAF
V: TRBV6-5; D: NA; length: 12; J: TRBJ2-7; CDR3: ASSYSPGYYEQY
V: TRBV27; D: TRBD1; length: 13; J: TRBJ1-1; CDR3: ASSGTGGLNTEAF
V: TRBV7-6; D: TRBD2; length: 14; J: TRBJ2-1; CDR3: ASSLETSGGANEQF
V: TRBV14; D: NA; length: 14; J: TRBJ1-2; CDR3: ASSDLYTSLSYGYT
V: TRBV2; D: TRBD1; length: 11; J: TRBJ1-2; CDR3: ATRTGGIYGYT
V: TRBV12-3/TRBV12-4; D: TRBD1; length: 14; J: TRBJ2-3; CDR3: ASSFPGTGVTDTQY
V: TRBV2; D: NA; length: 14; J: TRBJ2-1; CDR3: ASSEDRRGLYNEQF
V: TRBV6-8; D: TRBD1; length: 15; J: TRBJ2-6; CDR3: ASSPTTGVSGANVLT
V: TRBV7-8; D: NA; length: 15; J: TRBJ1-4; CDR3: ASSYFEGSSTNEKLF
V: TRBV6-1; D: NA; length: 10; J: TRBJ1-1; CDR3: ASGALSTEAF
V: TRBV7-9; D: TRBD1; length: 12; J: TRBJ1-2; CDR3: ASSRQGGRDGYT
V: TRBV5-6; D: NA; length: 11; J: TRBJ1-6; CDR3: ASSSTANSPLH